The 25 T cell receptor beta chains listed next were all sequenced from one sample in a study of human T cells and chemical hapten exposure. TCRdb analysed the RACE reads with MiXCR anew, one entry per CDR3 protein. The data hold tens of thousands of distinct CDR3 sequences, with around 13% observed a single time. As for time point: patch test 3, about 24 weeks after DPC sensitization. As for treatment: therapeutic diphenylcyclopropenone sensitization with weekly scalp DPC. Sequenced material: whole blood, taken in connection with sensitization to the hapten diphenylcyclopropenone (DPC). Receptors originate from a woman between 45 and 65 years old with alopecia areata. Some clones in this sample may be carry-over from other donors' samples.

The chain recombines TRBV13 with TRBJ2-5, with 12 nucleotides matching TRBD2. In germline, CDR1 is PRHDT, CDR2 FYEKMQ (reference sequence). The CDR3 has 15 residues. After removal of 6 bases from V and 5 bases from J, the junction contained 7 bases not matched to a gene. The CDR3 reads CASRQLAGGEETQYF. DNA of the CDR3: TGTGCCAGCAGGCAACTAGCGGGGGGCGAGGAGACCCAGTACTTC.

The chain couples TRBV5-1 to TRBJ1-1; 7 nucleotides match TRBD1. CDR1 is SGHRS and CDR2 is YFSETQ in the germline V gene. The length of the CDR3 is 16 residues. V was clipped by 5 bases and J by 0 bases; unmatched bases: 10. The DNA of the CDR3 is TGCGCCAGCAGGAAACAGTCCGGGACAGTGAACACTGAAGCTTTCTTT. Its translation: CASRKQSGTVNTEAFF.

This clonotype was detected only a few times. This chain links TRBV20-1 with TRBJ2-1; 13 bases fit TRBD2. This CDR3 is 13 amino acids long. The J segment lost 7 bases and the V segment lost 6 bases, leaving 3 bases of the junction unmatched. Germline V lookup: CDR1 DFQATT, CDR2 SNEGSKA (reference sequence). In DNA form, the CDR3 reads TGCAGTGCCCGGACTAGCGGGAGAAATGAGCAGTTCTTC. This encodes CSARTSGRNEQFF.

The sample holds many counts of this clonotype. This chain joins TRBV6-2 or TRBV6-3 and TRBJ2-1, with 7 nucleotides matching TRBD2. The V segment lost 5 bases and the J segment 13 bases; nucleotides outside the gene matches: 5. This CDR3 is 11 amino acids long. Germline loops: CDR1 MNHEY, CDR2 SVGEGT. This CDR3 is CASSQQREQFF. DNA for the CDR3: TGTGCCAGCAGTCAGCAGCGGGAACAGTTCTTC.

The chain carries TRBV19 and TRBJ2-4; 11 positions match TRBD1. CDR3 size: 17 residues. CDR1 is LNHDA, CDR2 SQIVND, per germline (reference sequence). V lost 7 bases and J lost 0; bases outside the gene matches: 8. CDR3 protein: CASNGTGGRLAKNIQYF. The DNA for the CDR3 is TGTGCCAGTAATGGGACAGGGGGTAGACTAGCCAAAAACATTCAGTACTTC.

This clonotype was seen many times. The rearrangement links TRBV12-3 or TRBV12-4 to TRBJ2-2; 7 nucleotides align to TRBD1. The J segment lost 1 base and the V segment lost 6 bases, leaving 5 bases of the junction unmatched. The CDR3 length is 15 residues. CDR3 in amino acids: CASRHDRENTGELFF. CDR3 DNA: TGTGCCAGCAGACACGACAGGGAGAACACCGGGGAGCTGTTTTTT.

This clonotype was detected many times. The chain links TRBV29-1 to TRBJ1-1; unclear D gene. CDR3 length equals 12 residues. V was shortened by 5 bases and J by 1 base, with 8 bases between the two germline ends. CDR1 SQVTM and CDR2 ANQGSEA come from the germline V gene. The CDR3 region has the DNA TGCAGCGTTCGAAGCGGGAACACTGAAGCTTTCTTT. Translated, it gives CSVRSGNTEAFF.

This chain joins TRBV24-1 and TRBJ2-1; 11 positions agree with TRBD1. The V segment lost 2 bases and the J segment 8 bases; nucleotides outside the gene matches: 7. The CDR3 loop spans 16 amino acids. Looked up from germline, CDR1 is KGHDR and CDR2 is SFDVKD. DNA of the CDR3: TGTGCCACCAGTGATTCGGGGACAGGGGGAACTGATGAGCAGTTCTTC. The encoded protein is CATSDSGTGGTDEQFF.

CDR3 loop: CASSLQGHPQETQYF. For the CDR3, the DNA is TGTGCCAGCAGCTTGCAGGGTCATCCCCAAGAGACCCAGTACTTC. The chain links TRBV11-2 to TRBJ2-5, with D maybe TRBD1 (5 bases). V lost 3 bases to trimming and J lost 1 base, with 12 bases between them. This CDR3 is 15 amino acids long. Germline values: CDR1 SGHAT, CDR2 FQNNGV. The whole variable domain, remainder taken from reference TRBV11-2 and TRBJ2-5, is EAGVAQSPRYKIIEKRQSVAFWCNPISGHATLYWYQQILGQGPKLLIQFQNNGVVDDSQLPKDRFSAERLKGVDSTLKIQPAKLEDSAVYLCASSLQGHPQETQYFGPGTRLLVL.

V and J are TRBV20-1 and TRBJ1-5; TRBD1 matches at 9 bases. The junction had 7 bases not matched to a gene; V was cut back by 4 bases and J by 6 bases. The germline V gene has CDR1 DFQATT and CDR2 SNEGSKA (reference sequence). The CDR3 is 14 residues long. The CDR3 sequence: CSANTGGSVQPQHF. The CDR3 DNA sequence: TGCAGTGCTAATACAGGGGGCTCGGTTCAGCCCCAGCATTTT.

This clonotype came up many times. The chain has TRBV7-9 and TRBJ2-5; D is ambiguous. V was pared by 1 base and J by 2 bases, with 8 bases between. Germline CDR1 SEHNR, CDR2 FQNEAQ (reference sequence). This CDR3 is 14 amino acids long. The CDR3 DNA is TGTGCCAGCAGCTTAGGTTCCAGGCAAGAGACCCAGTACTTC. It translates to CASSLGSRQETQYF.

This clonotype was seen more than once but under ten times. This rearrangement joins TRBV20-1 to TRBJ1-2; weak D call: TRBD1 (5 bases). Germline CDR1 DFQATT, CDR2 SNEGSKA (reference sequence). The length of the CDR3 is 13 residues. The V gene lost 3 bases and the J gene lost 3 bases, with 11 bases spanning the gap. The CDR3 spells CSASLGVDYGYTF. The CDR3 coding sequence is TGCAGTGCTAGTTTAGGGGTCGACTATGGCTACACCTTC.

The chain employs TRBV3-1 and TRBJ2-3; 9 bases map to TRBD2. The CDR3 is made up of 15 amino acids. CDR1 and CDR2 (germline): LGHDT, YNNKEL (reference sequence). The J segment lost 6 bases and the V segment lost 4 bases, leaving 8 bases of the junction unmatched. The CDR3 nucleotides read TGTGCCAGCAGCCTGCTAGCGGGAAAGTCGGATACGCAGTATTTT. Its protein product is CASSLLAGKSDTQYF.

This clonotype was detected ten times or more. The chain joins TRBV3-1 to TRBJ1-1, with 7 bases fitting TRBD1. Per the germline V gene, CDR1 is LGHDT and CDR2 is YNNKEL (reference sequence). The trim removed 2 bases at V and 1 base at J, leaving 4 bases unmatched. The CDR3 spans 15 residues. As DNA, the CDR3 is TGTGCCAGCAGCCAAAAGACAGGGCGGAACACTGAAGCTTTCTTT. Its translation: CASSQKTGRNTEAFF.

There are a few counts of this clonotype. This chain joins TRBV20-1 and TRBJ2-7; TRBD2 matches 7 bases. The ends lost 0 bases at V and 5 bases at J; junction bases unmatched: 4. The CDR3 has 13 residues. The germline V gene encodes CDR1 DFQATT and CDR2 SNEGSKA (reference sequence). CDR3 in amino acids: CSARDGTNNEQYF. CDR3 in DNA: TGCAGTGCTAGAGATGGGACTAATAACGAGCAGTACTTC.

The table lists this clonotype with a few counts. The chain links TRBV3-1 to TRBJ2-7, with TRBD2 identical over 12 bases. The germline CDR1 and CDR2 sequences are LGHDT and YNNKEL (reference sequence). The CDR3 is 16 amino acids. V trimming: 2 bases; J trimming: 6 bases; junction bases outside the gene matches: 8. CDR3 sequence (DNA): TGTGCCAGCAGCCAAAGACTAGCGGGAGTAAAACTCGAGCAGTACTTC. Protein: CASSQRLAGVKLEQYF.

This clonotype showed up just a few times. The chain employs TRBV15 and TRBJ2-5; D unresolved. V lost 0 bases and J lost 4, with 15 bases in between. Per the germline V gene, CDR1 is LNHNV and CDR2 is YYDKDF (reference sequence). This CDR3 is 16 amino acids long. The CDR3 DNA reads as TGTGCCACCAGCAGAGATCGTGGGCTCTGGGTAGAGACCCAGTACTTC. It encodes CATSRDRGLWVETQYF.

This clonotype came up many times. The V call is TRBV4-2, the J call TRBJ2-7, with D possibly called TRBD1 or TRBD2 (5 bases each). The CDR3 has 14 residues. Looked up from germline, CDR1 is LGHNA and CDR2 is YNFKEQ. Between the trimmed V and J ends, which lost 10 bases and 1 base, there was a span of 17 bases. CDR3 nucleotide sequence: TGTGCCATCGGGGCGAGCGGAGGTTCCTACGAGCAGTACTTC. Translating gives CAIGASGGSYEQYF.

This chain joins TRBV15 and TRBJ2-4, with 8 bases identical to TRBD2. The V gene end was trimmed by 4 bases and the J gene end by 7 bases; junction bases not matched to a gene: 3. This CDR3 is 13 amino acids long. CDR1 LNHNV and CDR2 YYDKDF come from the germline V gene (reference sequence). The CDR3 sequence: CATSIAGRNIQYF. CDR3 bases: TGTGCCACCAGCATAGCGGGAAGGAACATTCAGTACTTC.

This clonotype was observed at least ten times. The rearrangement joins TRBV20-1 to TRBJ1-5; 7 nucleotides match TRBD1. From germline, CDR1 is DFQATT and CDR2 SNEGSKA (reference sequence). V was pared by 6 bases and J by 3 bases, with 5 bases of the junction left unmatched. This CDR3 is built from 13 residues. The DNA of the CDR3 is TGCAGTGCCATCGACAGGGTCAATCAGCCCCAGCATTTT. It specifies CSAIDRVNQPQHF.

At least ten counts were recorded for this clonotype. The chain couples TRBV6-2 or TRBV6-3 to TRBJ2-2; 10 positions agree with TRBD1. CDR3 length: 17 amino acids. Germline V gives CDR1 MNHEY, CDR2 SVGEGT. Trimming at V came to 4 bases and at J to 2 bases, leaving 7 bases not matched to a gene. The CDR3 protein is CASSSTRQGANTGELFF. In DNA, the CDR3 is TGTGCCAGCAGTTCCACCCGACAGGGGGCTAACACCGGGGAGCTGTTTTTT.

This clonotype was seen many times. This chain connects TRBV30 to TRBJ2-7, with D possibly being TRBD2 (5 bases). Between the trimmed V and J ends, which lost 2 bases and 2 bases, there was a span of 13 bases. CDR3 size: 14 residues. Germline loops: CDR1 GTSNPN, CDR2 SVGIG (reference sequence). In DNA form, the CDR3 reads TGTGCCTGGAGTCTGTACGGGAAGACCTACGAGCAGTACTTC. Residues: CAWSLYGKTYEQYF. Full variable domain (outside the CDR3, taken from reference TRBV30 and TRBJ2-7): SQTIHQWPATLVQPVGSPLSLECTVEGTSNPNLYWYRQAAGRGLQLLFYSVGIGQISSEVPQNLSASRPQDRQFILSSKKLLLSDSGFYLCAWSLYGKTYEQYFGPGTRLTVT.

The chain is built from TRBV11-2 and TRBJ2-4; 8 bases map to TRBD1. The CDR3 has 16 residues. After removal of 6 bases from V and 1 base from J, the junction contained 8 bases not matched to a gene. Germline-derived CDR1 and CDR2 are SGHAT and FQNNGV. CDR3 residues: CASSSRQGTAKNIQYF. As DNA, the CDR3 is TGTGCCAGCAGTTCAAGACAGGGGACTGCCAAAAACATTCAGTACTTC.

The rearrangement links TRBV6-5 to TRBJ1-1; tentative D call: TRBD1 (5 bases). V lost 4 bases to trimming and J lost 6 bases, with 15 bases between them. The CDR3 contains 14 residues. Germline-derived CDR1 and CDR2 are MNHEY and SVGAGI. CDR3 residues: CASSSQPRVAEAFF. CDR3 sequence (DNA): TGTGCCAGCAGTTCACAGCCCAGGGTGGCTGAAGCTTTCTTT.

This rearrangement joins TRBV20-1 to TRBJ1-2; D not resolved. The CDR3 extends over 12 amino acids. Germline CDR1 and CDR2: DFQATT and SNEGSKA (reference sequence). V gave up 0 bases and J gave up 5 bases, with 7 bases separating them. The CDR3 sequence is CSAREIAYGYTF. The CDR3 coding sequence is TGCAGTGCTAGAGAAATTGCTTATGGCTACACCTTC.